These 24 T cell receptor beta chains share one sample of origin, sequenced in a study of PD-1 blockade in mismatch repair-deficient tumors. Only in-frame clones appear in the TCRdb table, and some are missing; sequencing was by immunoSEQ multiplex PCR. The sample lists 60,000 to 70,000 clones; 70% to 90% were seen once. The material was peripheral blood, obtained 52 weeks after starting pembrolizumab. The source of these receptors is an adult with mismatch repair-deficient cancer.

This clone was observed a few times. The V call is TRBV14, the J call TRBJ2-7; D is possibly TRBD1 (5 bases). The CDR3 spans 12 residues. V was clipped by 5 bases and J by 2 bases, with 7 bases between them. Germline assignment: CDR1 SGHDN and CDR2 FVKESK. The DNA of the CDR3 is TGTGCCAGCAGCTCCAGGGCCTACGAGCAGTACTTC. It translates to CASSSRAYEQYF.

Only one count was recorded for this clone. This chain uses TRBV29-1 with TRBJ2-2; maybe TRBD1 (6 bases). The germline CDR1 and CDR2 sequences are SQVTM and ANQGSEA. Trimming stripped 4 bases from V and 4 bases from J, with 7 bases between. The CDR3 sequence is 12 residues long. CDR3 loop: CSVARGTGELFF. The CDR3 DNA reads TGCAGCGTTGCCAGGGGCACCGGGGAGCTGTTTTTT.

The V and J genes are TRBV11-3 and TRBJ2-2; D ambiguous. The CDR3 contains 14 residues. V dropped 6 bases and J dropped 1 base, with 9 bases sitting between them. Germline V gene data show CDR1 as SGHNT and CDR2 as YENEEA. The CDR3 loop reads CASSPRQNTGELFF. The DNA for the CDR3 is TGTGCCAGCAGTCCTAGACAGAACACCGGGGAGCTGTTTTTT. Complete variable domain (other parts from reference TRBV11-3 and TRBJ2-2): EAGVVQSPRYKIIEKKQPVAFWCNPISGHNTLYWYLQNLGQGPELLIRYENEEAVDDSQLPKDRFSAERLKGVDSTLKIQPAELGDSAVYLCASSPRQNTGELFFGEGSRLTVL.

The V and J genes are TRBV11-3 and TRBJ2-7; TRBD2 is a possible D gene (6 bases). The CDR3 length is 16 residues. The germline V and J ends were trimmed by 0 bases and 5 bases, with 17 bases remaining between them. Germline V gene lookup returns CDR1 SGHNT and CDR2 YENEEA. CDR3 bases: TGTGCCAGCAGCTTAGATGGAGGGCTTGGTGATAACGAGCAGTACTTC. Translating gives CASSLDGGLGDNEQYF.

The chain employs TRBV4-2 and TRBJ2-2; 10 bases agree with TRBD1. V lost 2 bases, J lost 7 bases, and 4 bases stayed unmatched. The CDR3 extends over 15 amino acids. Germline assignment: CDR1 LGHNA and CDR2 YNFKEQ. The CDR3 coding sequence is TGTGCCAGCAGCCAACTGACAGGGGGCGGCGGGGAGCTGTTTTTT. Its translation is CASSQLTGGGGELFF.

This clone occurred once. The chain joins TRBV9 to TRBJ2-7, with 14 positions matching TRBD2. V gave up 0 bases and J gave up 3 bases; unmatched junction bases: 14. The CDR3 length is 20 residues. The germline V gene encodes CDR1 SGDLS and CDR2 YYNGEE. Here the CDR3 reads CASSVAGLAGVYVGSYEQYF. The CDR3 DNA follows: TGTGCCAGCAGCGTAGCGGGACTAGCGGGAGTATACGTTGGGAGCTACGAGCAGTACTTC.

The V call is TRBV11-3, the J call TRBJ2-7; TRBD1 might be the D (5 bases). Between the trimmed V and J ends, which lost 1 base and 3 bases, there was a span of 7 bases. The CDR3 has 13 amino acids. CDR1 and CDR2 from the germline V gene are SGHNT and YENEEA. The CDR3 DNA reads TGTGCCAGCAGCTTAGGACAGCGCTACGAGCAGTACTTC. Residues: CASSLGQRYEQYF. The full variable domain, its missing parts supplied by reference TRBV11-3 and TRBJ2-7, is EAGVVQSPRYKIIEKKQPVAFWCNPISGHNTLYWYLQNLGQGPELLIRYENEEAVDDSQLPKDRFSAERLKGVDSTLKIQPAELGDSAVYLCASSLGQRYEQYFGPGTRLTVT.

This chain joins TRBV10-3 and TRBJ1-2; D perhaps matches TRBD1 (5 bases). Germline values: CDR1 ENHRY, CDR2 SYGVKD. V was cut by 10 bases and J by 0 bases, with 12 bases left in between. The CDR3 has 13 amino acids. In nucleotides, the CDR3 is TGTGCCACCGGGACGCATCCTAACTATGGCTACACCTTC. Residues: CATGTHPNYGYTF.

The V and J genes are TRBV4-2 and TRBJ2-1; D not resolved. The CDR3 is made up of 15 amino acids. Germline assignment: CDR1 LGHNA and CDR2 YNFKEQ. The ends were cut back, 0 bases at V and 7 bases at J, with 13 bases in the middle. Written as DNA, the CDR3 is TGTGCCAGCAGCCAAGAAGTGGCCAGCGTGAATGAGCAGTTCTTC. Its translation is CASSQEVASVNEQFF.

The rearrangement joins TRBV7-8 to TRBJ2-6, with D perhaps matching TRBD1 (5 bases). The CDR3 loop spans 18 amino acids. From germline, CDR1 is SGHVS and CDR2 FQNEAQ. The germline V and J ends were trimmed by 5 bases and 1 base, with 18 bases remaining between them. CDR3 nucleotide sequence: TGTGCCAGCAGCACACGTTACAGGAAAAAGTCTGGGGCCAACGTCCTGACTTTC. The encoded protein is CASSTRYRKKSGANVLTF. Complete variable domain (other parts from reference TRBV7-8 and TRBJ2-6): GAGVSQSPRYKVAKRGQDVALRCDPISGHVSLFWYQQALGQGPEFLTYFQNEAQLDKSGLPSDRFFAERPEGSVSTLKIQRTQQEDSAVYLCASSTRYRKKSGANVLTFGAGSRLTVL.

The chain recombines TRBV27 with TRBJ2-7; tentative D call: TRBD1 (6 bases). V was shortened by 6 bases and J by 1 base, with 16 bases between the two germline ends. There are 15 residues in the CDR3. Germline-derived CDR1 and CDR2 are MNHEY and SMNVEV (reference sequence). This CDR3 reads CASSTSGQGSYEQYF. The DNA for the CDR3 is TGTGCCAGCAGCACCTCCGGCCAGGGGTCCTACGAGCAGTACTTC.

The rearrangement links TRBV10-3 to TRBJ1-3, with a weak D call TRBD1 (5 bases). Germline-derived CDR1 and CDR2 are ENHRY and SYGVKD. The CDR3 has 15 residues. V lost 4 bases and J lost 0, with 10 bases in between. DNA for the CDR3: TGTGCCATCAGTGCTGGGGCTAGCTCTGGAAACACCATATATTTT. Translation: CAISAGASSGNTIYF.

This sequence joins TRBV11-2 and TRBJ2-1, with D hard to call. Germline CDR1 is SGHAT and CDR2 is FQNNGV. This CDR3 is 16 amino acids long. The V and J ends lost 4 bases and 5 bases respectively, with 18 bases between them. Here the CDR3 reads CASSSTGWEVDNEQFF. As DNA, the CDR3 is TGTGCCAGCAGCTCCACCGGGTGGGAAGTGGACAATGAGCAGTTCTTC. Filled out from reference TRBV11-2 and TRBJ2-1, the complete variable domain reads EAGVAQSPRYKIIEKRQSVAFWCNPISGHATLYWYQQILGQGPKLLIQFQNNGVVDDSQLPKDRFSAERLKGVDSTLKIQPAKLEDSAVYLCASSSTGWEVDNEQFFGPGTRLTVL.

The sample holds one count of this clone. The chain carries TRBV11-2 and TRBJ2-7, with TRBD2 as a possible D gene (5 bases). V was trimmed by 2 bases and J by 4 bases, leaving 6 bases between them. Germline V gives CDR1 SGHAT, CDR2 FQNNGV. The CDR3 is made up of 12 amino acids. The CDR3 DNA reads as TGTGCCAGCAGCTTAAGAGGGTACGAGCAGTACTTC. Amino acids: CASSLRGYEQYF.

There are a few counts of this clone. The rearrangement joins TRBV27 to TRBJ2-7; D tentatively fits TRBD1 or TRBD2 (5 bases each). The CDR3 loop spans 14 amino acids. Germline V gene data show CDR1 as MNHEY and CDR2 as SMNVEV (reference sequence). V was shortened by 7 bases and J by 0 bases, with 13 bases between the two germline ends. The CDR3 sequence: CASKGSLSSYEQYF. In nucleotides, the CDR3 is TGTGCCAGCAAGGGGAGTCTCTCCTCCTACGAGCAGTACTTC.

The chain combines TRBV29-1 with TRBJ2-5; 7 bases match TRBD2. This CDR3 spans 11 amino acids. Germline CDR1 and CDR2: SQVTM and ANQGSEA. V shed 8 bases and J 5 bases; nucleotides not matched to a gene: 5. CDR3 protein: CSCRGGETQYF. As DNA, the CDR3 is TGCAGCTGTAGGGGAGGGGAGACCCAGTACTTC.

The chain employs TRBV7-9 and TRBJ2-7; tentative D call: TRBD2 (7 bases). Trimming left V 5 bases short and J 3 bases short, with 20 bases between. Looked up from germline, CDR1 is SEHNR and CDR2 is FQNEAQ (reference sequence). This CDR3 comprises 16 residues. In DNA form, the CDR3 reads TGTGCCAGCAGCCGGACCGGGGGGACACTCTTCTACGAGCAGTACTTC. Its translation: CASSRTGGTLFYEQYF. Looking up the rest from reference TRBV7-9 and TRBJ2-7 gives the full variable domain: DTGVSQNPRHKITKRGQNVTFRCDPISEHNRLYWYRQTLGQGPEFLTYFQNEAQLEKSRLLSDRFSAERPKGSFSTLEIQRTEQGDSAMYLCASSRTGGTLFYEQYFGPGTRLTVT.

The CDR3 loop reads CASSDGTTSGANVLTF. Here the CDR3 DNA reads TGTGCCAGCAGTGATGGGACAACCTCTGGGGCCAACGTCCTGACTTTC. The chain uses TRBV28 and TRBJ2-6; D is perhaps TRBD1 (6 bases). Trimming cost V 5 bases and J 0 bases, with 11 bases left between them. Germline assignment: CDR1 MDHEN and CDR2 SYDVKM. This CDR3 is 16 amino acids long.

The CDR3 here is CASSSIGRSTDTQYF. Written as DNA, the CDR3 is TGTGCCAGCAGCTCTATCGGACGATCCACAGATACGCAGTATTTT. The rearrangement links TRBV11-2 to TRBJ2-3, with D hard to call. This CDR3 has 15 amino acids. Germline V gene sequence: CDR1 SGHAT, CDR2 FQNNGV. Trimming took off 4 bases at V and 2 bases at J, with 13 bases between the two ends.

The chain couples TRBV4-1 to TRBJ2-1; the match to TRBD2 covers 9 bases. J lost 8 bases, V lost 6 bases, and 11 bases had no gene match. CDR3 length: 15 amino acids. Germline V CDR1 and CDR2: MGHRA, YSYEKL. Here the CDR3 DNA reads TGCGCCAGCAGGCCCTCGGGCGGGAGGGGTGATGAGCAGTTCTTC. Encoded protein: CASRPSGGRGDEQFF.

This chain uses TRBV7-9 with TRBJ2-5; 13 bases are a match to TRBD2. The J call is doubtful: the DNA matches TRBJ2-7 better. CDR1 and CDR2 (germline): SEHNR, FQNEAQ (reference sequence). The CDR3 loop spans 17 amino acids. The CDR3: CASSKIPTSGRAYEQYF. The CDR3 DNA is TGTGCCAGCAGCAAAATTCCTACTAGCGGGAGGGCCTACGAGCAGTACTTC.

The chain links TRBV5-4 to TRBJ2-1, with D perhaps TRBD2 (5 bases). The germline V gene has CDR1 SGHNT and CDR2 YYREEE (reference sequence). V was cut by 1 base and J by 6 bases, with 11 bases left in between. The CDR3 is 14 amino acids. Here the CDR3 reads CASSLTSTPNEQFF. For the CDR3, the DNA is TGTGCCAGCAGCTTGACTAGTACCCCCAATGAGCAGTTCTTC.

The rearrangement uses TRBV7-9 and TRBJ2-3, with 8 positions matching TRBD2. The CDR3 extends over 16 amino acids. Trimming at V came to 1 base and at J to 0 bases, leaving 3 bases not matched to a gene. Germline V gene data show CDR1 as SEHNR and CDR2 as FQNEAQ (reference sequence). The CDR3 sequence: CASSLGTSSSTDTQYF. CDR3 nucleotides: TGTGCCAGCAGCTTAGGGACTAGCAGCAGCACAGATACGCAGTATTTT.

V and J are TRBV27 and TRBJ2-1; D is perhaps TRBD2 (5 bases). The CDR3 sequence is 16 residues long. Germline loops: CDR1 MNHEY, CDR2 SMNVEV (reference sequence). V shed 5 bases and J shed 0 bases, with 14 bases lying between them. The CDR3 DNA reads TGTGCCAGCAGTAATACTCCCACTAGCTCCTACAATGAGCAGTTCTTC. Translated: CASSNTPTSSYNEQFF.